These T cell receptor beta chains were read from a single sample in a study of PD-1 blockade in classical Hodgkin lymphoma. Clones were read by immunoSEQ multiplex PCR, and TCRdb kept only the in-frame ones, dropping some. The table has more than 25,000 clones, around nine tenths seen once. The specimen was CD8+ T cells from blood, collected at baseline. Every receptor here comes from a human donor with classical Hodgkin lymphoma. Each CDR3 is given with its conserved first and last residue. D genes are given only for firm matches. Clone size is stated in some rows and not others, as once, few, many or a class when expanded.

J gene: TRBJ2-5; D gene: TRBD2; clone size: NA; V gene: TRBV2; CDR3 protein: CASSRTSGTGETQYF; CDR3 DNA: TGTGCCAGCAGTCGGACTAGCGGGACCGGCGAGACCCAGTACTTC
J gene: TRBJ1-3; D gene: NA; clone size: NA; V gene: TRBV30; CDR3 protein: CAGTSGNTIYF; CDR3 DNA: TGTGCCGGGACCTCTGGAAACACCATATATTTT
J gene: TRBJ1-5; D gene: NA; clone size: NA; V gene: TRBV28; CDR3 protein: CASSGRVGGGPQHF; CDR3 DNA: TGTGCCAGCAGCGGCAGGGTTGGCGGGGGGCCCCAGCATTTT
J gene: TRBJ2-7; D gene: TRBD2; clone size: NA; V gene: TRBV4-1; CDR3 protein: CASSQVSSGRTYEQYF; CDR3 DNA: TGCGCCAGCAGCCAGGTTTCTAGCGGGAGGACTTACGAGCAGTACTTC
J gene: TRBJ2-3; D gene: NA; clone size: NA; V gene: TRBV27; CDR3 protein: CASSLSSGYYTDTQYF; CDR3 DNA: TGTGCCAGCAGTTTATCGAGCGGATACTACACAGATACGCAGTATTTT
J gene: TRBJ2-7; D gene: TRBD2; clone size: NA; V gene: TRBV5-1; CDR3 protein: CASSRTSVNYEQYF; CDR3 DNA: TGCGCCAGCAGTCGGACTAGCGTGAACTACGAGCAGTACTTC
J gene: TRBJ2-7; D gene: NA; clone size: NA; V gene: TRBV9; CDR3 protein: CASSPRSADYEQYF; CDR3 DNA: TGTGCCAGCAGCCCCCGCTCAGCGGACTACGAGCAGTACTTC
J gene: TRBJ1-2; D gene: NA; clone size: NA; V gene: TRBV5-6; CDR3 protein: CASSLLTEWLDGYTF; CDR3 DNA: TGTGCCAGCAGCTTGCTTACGGAGTGGTTGGATGGCTACACCTTC
J gene: TRBJ2-1; D gene: NA; clone size: NA; V gene: TRBV2; CDR3 protein: CASSETVNNEQFF; CDR3 DNA: TGTGCCAGCAGTGAGACAGTAAACAATGAGCAGTTCTTC
J gene: TRBJ2-1; D gene: NA; clone size: once; V gene: TRBV5-6; CDR3 protein: CASSLQATPVF; CDR3 DNA: TGTGCCAGCAGCTTACAGGCTACCCCGGTCTTC
J gene: TRBJ1-3; D gene: NA; clone size: NA; V gene: TRBV4-2; CDR3 protein: CASSQTGFSGNTIYF; CDR3 DNA: TGTGCCAGCAGCCAAACCGGGTTCTCTGGAAACACCATATATTTT
J gene: TRBJ2-1; D gene: NA; clone size: NA; V gene: TRBV18; CDR3 protein: CASSAASYGSYNEQFF; CDR3 DNA: TGTGCCAGCTCAGCTGCGAGCTACGGCTCCTACAATGAGCAGTTCTTC
J gene: TRBJ1-6; D gene: NA; clone size: NA; V gene: TRBV2; CDR3 protein: CASGDWGGRNSPLHF; CDR3 DNA: TGTGCCAGCGGAGACTGGGGGGGCCGGAATTCACCCCTCCACTTT
J gene: TRBJ2-2; D gene: TRBD2; clone size: NA; V gene: TRBV4-1; CDR3 protein: CASSQVSAGERVGRIGELFF; CDR3 DNA: TGCGCCAGCAGCCAAGTTTCTGCGGGAGAGAGGGTTGGTCGTATCGGGGAGCTGTTTTTT
J gene: TRBJ2-5; D gene: NA; clone size: NA; V gene: TRBV2; CDR3 protein: CASSERGSETQYF; CDR3 DNA: TGTGCCAGCAGTGAACGGGGGTCAGAGACCCAGTACTTC
J gene: TRBJ1-2; D gene: NA; clone size: NA; V gene: TRBV4-2; CDR3 protein: CASSQESLTF; CDR3 DNA: TGTGCCAGCAGCCAAGAATCGTTGACCTTC
J gene: TRBJ2-6; D gene: TRBD2; clone size: NA; V gene: TRBV7-8; CDR3 protein: CASSLLAGGPQLSNVLTF; CDR3 DNA: TGTGCCAGCAGCTTGCTAGCGGGAGGGCCACAATTGTCCAACGTCCTGACTTTC
J gene: TRBJ1-5; D gene: TRBD1; clone size: NA; V gene: TRBV7-2; CDR3 protein: CASSSGQGYSNQPQHF; CDR3 DNA: TGTGCCAGCAGCTCGGGACAGGGGTATAGCAATCAGCCCCAGCATTTT
J gene: TRBJ2-3; D gene: NA; clone size: once; V gene: TRBV9; CDR3 protein: CASSPARSSSTDTQYF; CDR3 DNA: TGTGCCAGCAGCCCAGCCAGGTCATCTAGCACAGATACGCAGTATTTT
J gene: TRBJ2-1; D gene: NA; clone size: NA; V gene: TRBV4-1; CDR3 protein: CASSQRAEGFDEQFF; CDR3 DNA: TGCGCCAGCAGCCAGCGGGCCGAGGGATTCGATGAGCAGTTCTTC
J gene: TRBJ2-3; D gene: NA; clone size: NA; V gene: TRBV4-1; CDR3 protein: CASSQGGVEYF; CDR3 DNA: TGCGCCAGCAGCCAAGGGGGGGTCGAGTATTTT
J gene: TRBJ2-5; D gene: TRBD2; clone size: NA; V gene: TRBV9; CDR3 protein: CASSVTSGQETQYF; CDR3 DNA: TGTGCCAGCAGCGTAACTAGCGGACAAGAGACCCAGTACTTC
J gene: TRBJ2-3; D gene: NA; clone size: NA; V gene: TRBV25-1; CDR3 protein: CASSPLLGRDTDTQYF; CDR3 DNA: TGTGCCAGCAGCCCTCTCCTCGGGAGAGACACAGATACGCAGTATTTT
J gene: TRBJ2-4; D gene: NA; clone size: NA; V gene: TRBV7-2; CDR3 protein: CASSLGFRNRDIQYF; CDR3 DNA: TGTGCCAGCAGCTTAGGGTTCCGAAATAGGGACATTCAGTACTTC
J gene: TRBJ2-7; D gene: TRBD1; clone size: NA; V gene: TRBV5-1; CDR3 protein: CASSLEGGNWEQYF; CDR3 DNA: TGCGCCAGCAGCTTGGAAGGGGGCAACTGGGAGCAGTACTTC
J gene: TRBJ2-7; D gene: NA; clone size: NA; V gene: TRBV6-5; CDR3 protein: CASSGPGRELYEQYF; CDR3 DNA: TGTGCCAGCAGTGGCCCGGGCCGAGAACTCTACGAGCAGTACTTC
J gene: TRBJ1-2; D gene: TRBD1; clone size: NA; V gene: TRBV27; CDR3 protein: CASSPDGYRGLHYGYTF; CDR3 DNA: TGTGCCAGCAGCCCCGATGGATACAGGGGGCTGCACTATGGCTACACCTTC
J gene: TRBJ2-7; D gene: NA; clone size: once; V gene: TRBV7-9; CDR3 protein: CASSPPTDTYEQYF; CDR3 DNA: TGTGCCAGCAGCCCGCCGACAGATACCTACGAGCAGTACTTC
J gene: TRBJ1-3; D gene: TRBD1; clone size: NA; V gene: TRBV14; CDR3 protein: CASSQRTGRGNTIYF; CDR3 DNA: TGTGCCAGCAGCCAGCGGACAGGGCGGGGAAACACCATATATTTT
J gene: TRBJ1-2; D gene: NA; clone size: NA; V gene: TRBV4-1; CDR3 protein: CASSQVADTSYGYTF; CDR3 DNA: TGCGCCAGCAGCCAAGTAGCCGACACGAGCTATGGCTACACCTTC
J gene: TRBJ2-7; D gene: TRBD1; clone size: NA; V gene: TRBV5-1; CDR3 protein: CASSLLTGIDNEQYF; CDR3 DNA: TGCGCCAGCAGCCTGTTGACAGGGATTGACAACGAGCAGTACTTC
J gene: TRBJ2-5; D gene: NA; clone size: NA; V gene: TRBV11-2; CDR3 protein: CASSRSVTVQETQYF; CDR3 DNA: TGTGCCAGCAGCCGATCGGTGACGGTCCAAGAGACCCAGTACTTC
J gene: TRBJ1-2; D gene: NA; clone size: NA; V gene: TRBV28; CDR3 protein: CASFKGNYGYTF; CDR3 DNA: TGTGCCAGTTTCAAGGGGAACTATGGCTACACCTTC
J gene: TRBJ2-1; D gene: NA; clone size: few; V gene: TRBV6-6; CDR3 protein: CASSRPYNEQFF; CDR3 DNA: TGTGCCAGCAGCCGTCCTTACAATGAGCAGTTCTTC
J gene: TRBJ1-1; D gene: NA; clone size: few; V gene: TRBV29-1; CDR3 protein: CSVEGRRSEAFF; CDR3 DNA: TGCAGCGTTGAGGGGAGACGGTCTGAAGCTTTCTTT
J gene: TRBJ1-5; D gene: NA; clone size: NA; V gene: TRBV9; CDR3 protein: CASSVGGGNQPQHF; CDR3 DNA: TGTGCCAGCAGCGTAGGGGGTGGCAATCAGCCCCAGCATTTT
J gene: TRBJ2-7; D gene: NA; clone size: NA; V gene: TRBV16; CDR3 protein: CASSQGVGGYEQYF; CDR3 DNA: TGTGCCAGCAGCCAAGGAGTAGGGGGCTACGAGCAGTACTTC
J gene: TRBJ2-1; D gene: TRBD2; clone size: NA; V gene: TRBV30; CDR3 protein: CAWSGLAAYNEQFF; CDR3 DNA: TGTGCCTGGAGTGGACTAGCGGCCTACAATGAGCAGTTCTTC
J gene: TRBJ2-7; D gene: NA; clone size: once; V gene: TRBV14; CDR3 protein: CASSHAEGLKPYEQYF; CDR3 DNA: TGTGCCAGCAGCCATGCCGAGGGTCTTAAACCCTACGAGCAGTACTTC
J gene: TRBJ2-7; D gene: NA; clone size: NA; V gene: TRBV28; CDR3 protein: CASSSPLASANSYEQYF; CDR3 DNA: TGTGCCAGCAGTTCCCCCTTGGCCTCTGCGAATTCCTACGAGCAGTACTTC
J gene: TRBJ2-5; D gene: TRBD2; clone size: NA; V gene: TRBV29-1; CDR3 protein: CSVEGGEVQETQYF; CDR3 DNA: TGCAGCGTTGAGGGGGGGGAGGTCCAAGAGACCCAGTACTTC